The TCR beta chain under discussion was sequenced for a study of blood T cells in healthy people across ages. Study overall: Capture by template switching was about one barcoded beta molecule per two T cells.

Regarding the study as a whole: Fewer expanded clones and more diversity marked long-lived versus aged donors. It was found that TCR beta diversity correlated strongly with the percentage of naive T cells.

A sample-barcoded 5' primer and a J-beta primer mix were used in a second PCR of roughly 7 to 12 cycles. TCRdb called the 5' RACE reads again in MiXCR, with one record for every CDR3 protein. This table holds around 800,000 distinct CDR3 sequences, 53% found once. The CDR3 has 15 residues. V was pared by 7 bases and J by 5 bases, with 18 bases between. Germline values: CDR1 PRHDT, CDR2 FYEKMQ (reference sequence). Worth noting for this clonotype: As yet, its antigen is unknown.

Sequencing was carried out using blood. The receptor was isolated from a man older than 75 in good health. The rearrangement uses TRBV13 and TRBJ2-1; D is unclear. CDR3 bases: TGTGCCAGCATCCGAGTCGGCGCTGTAGACAATGAGCAGTTCTTC. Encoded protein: CASIRVGAVDNEQFF.